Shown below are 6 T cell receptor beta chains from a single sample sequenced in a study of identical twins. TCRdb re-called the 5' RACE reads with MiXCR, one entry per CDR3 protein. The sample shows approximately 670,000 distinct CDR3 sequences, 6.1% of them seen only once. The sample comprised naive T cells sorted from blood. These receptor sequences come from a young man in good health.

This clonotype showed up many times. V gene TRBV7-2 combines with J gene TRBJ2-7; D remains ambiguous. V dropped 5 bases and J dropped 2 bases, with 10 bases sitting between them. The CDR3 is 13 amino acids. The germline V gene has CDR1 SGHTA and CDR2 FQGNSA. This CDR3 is CASSPARTYEQYF. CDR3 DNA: TGTGCCAGCAGCCCCGCAAGGACCTACGAGCAGTACTTC.

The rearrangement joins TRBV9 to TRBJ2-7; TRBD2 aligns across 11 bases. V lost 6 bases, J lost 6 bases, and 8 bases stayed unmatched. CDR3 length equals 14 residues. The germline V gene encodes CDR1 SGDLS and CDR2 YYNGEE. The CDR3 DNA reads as TGTGCCAGCACCCCTTCCGGGACTAGCGGCGAGCAGTACTTC. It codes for CASTPSGTSGEQYF. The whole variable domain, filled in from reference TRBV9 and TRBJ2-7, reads DSGVTQTPKHLITATGQRVTLRCSPRSGDLSVYWYQQSLDQGLQFLIQYYNGEERAKGNILERFSAQQFPDLHSELNLSSLELGDSALYFCASTPSGTSGEQYFGPGTRLTVT.

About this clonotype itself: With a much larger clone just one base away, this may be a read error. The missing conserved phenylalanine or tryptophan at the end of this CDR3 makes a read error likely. The CDR3: CAISVPGATYEQYY. The CDR3 bases are TGTGCCATCTCGGTTCCGGGGGCCACGTACGAGCAGTACTAC. This rearrangement joins TRBV10-3 to TRBJ2-7; perhaps D is TRBD1 or TRBD2 (6 bases each). The CDR3 is 14 residues long. Germline V gene data show CDR1 as ENHRY and CDR2 as SYGVKD. V shed 8 bases and J shed 4 bases, with 18 bases lying between them.

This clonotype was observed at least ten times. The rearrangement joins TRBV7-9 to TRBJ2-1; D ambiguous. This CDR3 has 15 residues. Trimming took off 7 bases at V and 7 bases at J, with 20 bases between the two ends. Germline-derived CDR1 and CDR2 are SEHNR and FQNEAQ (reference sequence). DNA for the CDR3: TGTGCCAGCACCCTTCAAGGCGGCATAGTGAATGAGCAGTTCTTC. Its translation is CASTLQGGIVNEQFF. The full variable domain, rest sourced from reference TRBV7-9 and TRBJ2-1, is DTGVSQNPRHKITKRGQNVTFRCDPISEHNRLYWYRQTLGQGPEFLTYFQNEAQLEKSRLLSDRFSAERPKGSFSTLEIQRTEQGDSAMYLCASTLQGGIVNEQFFGPGTRLTVL.

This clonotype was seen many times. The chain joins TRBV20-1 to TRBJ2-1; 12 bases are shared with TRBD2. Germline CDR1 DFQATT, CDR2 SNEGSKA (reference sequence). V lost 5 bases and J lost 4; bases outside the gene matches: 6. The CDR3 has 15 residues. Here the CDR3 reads CSASEGLAGYNEQFF. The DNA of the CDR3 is TGCAGTGCTTCTGAGGGACTAGCGGGTTACAATGAGCAGTTCTTC.

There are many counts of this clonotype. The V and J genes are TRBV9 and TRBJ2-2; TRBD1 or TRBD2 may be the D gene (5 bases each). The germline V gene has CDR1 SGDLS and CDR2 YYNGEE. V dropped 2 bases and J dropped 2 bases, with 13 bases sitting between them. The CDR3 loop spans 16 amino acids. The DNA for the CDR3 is TGTGCCAGCAGCGTGGGACCGGCTACCAACACCGGGGAGCTGTTTTTT. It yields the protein CASSVGPATNTGELFF.